The clone carrying this T cell receptor (beta chain) was counted a few times. Its target is not known. The sample comes from a study of T cell repertoires in cytomegalovirus infection. Study details: Alongside well-studied HLA-B-restricted CMV epitopes, recently identified HLA-C-restricted CMV epitopes were also used. TCR beta signatures that were public indicated CMV infection and matching HLA type.

Germline CDR1 and CDR2: SGHNT and YENEEA. The CDR3 runs to 20 residues. V shed 1 base and J 0 bases; nucleotides not matched to a gene: 7. Notes on the study in general: In two of eight donors, the top clonotype was HLA-C-restricted CMV-specific. The study identified carriers of CMV plus the relevant HLA from cumulative public TCR beta family frequency.

One entry per CDR3 protein, called by TCRdb with MiXCR from the reads. Among about 890,000 distinct CDR3 sequences listed, less than 35% were seen once. This TCR was recovered from a human donor in good health (CMV status not recorded). Some clones in this sample may be carry-over from other donors' samples. Specimen: cultured CD8+ T cells from PBMCs, collected from culture after CMV antigen stimulation. The rearrangement uses TRBV11-3 and TRBJ2-1, with 15 nucleotides matching TRBD2. CDR3 bases: TGTGCCAGCAGCTTAGTGGGACTAGCGGGGGGCTCGAACTCCTACAATGAGCAGTTCTTC. Its protein is CASSLVGLAGGSNSYNEQFF. The variable domain in full, completed from reference TRBV11-3 and TRBJ2-1, reads EAGVVQSPRYKIIEKKQPVAFWCNPISGHNTLYWYLQNLGQGPELLIRYENEEAVDDSQLPKDRFSAERLKGVDSTLKIQPAELGDSAVYLCASSLVGLAGGSNSYNEQFFGPGTRLTVL.